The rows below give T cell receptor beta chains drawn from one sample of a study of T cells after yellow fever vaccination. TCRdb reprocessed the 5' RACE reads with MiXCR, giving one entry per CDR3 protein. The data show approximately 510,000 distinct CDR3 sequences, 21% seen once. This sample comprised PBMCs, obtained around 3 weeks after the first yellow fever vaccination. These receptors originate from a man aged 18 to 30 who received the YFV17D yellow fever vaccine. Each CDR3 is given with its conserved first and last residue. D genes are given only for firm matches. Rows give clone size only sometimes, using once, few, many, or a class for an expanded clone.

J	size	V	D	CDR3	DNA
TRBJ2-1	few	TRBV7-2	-	CASSLVRDSQNEQFF	TGTGCCAGCAGCTTAGTGAGGGACTCGCAAAATGAGCAGTTCTTC
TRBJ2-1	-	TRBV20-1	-	CSARDPGASSYNEQFF	TGCAGTGCTAGAGATCCCGGGGCGAGCTCCTACAATGAGCAGTTCTTC
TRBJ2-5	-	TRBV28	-	CASSPWDPQTQYF	TGTGCCAGCAGTCCCTGGGACCCCCAGACCCAGTACTTC
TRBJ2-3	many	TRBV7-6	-	CASSFRDNTDTQYF	TGTGCCAGCAGCTTTAGGGACAACACAGATACGCAGTATTTT
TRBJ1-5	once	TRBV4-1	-	CASSQGILQPQHF	TGCGCCAGCAGCCAAGGAATACTTCAGCCCCAGCATTTT
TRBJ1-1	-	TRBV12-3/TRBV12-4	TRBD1	CASSGQGVEAFF	TGTGCCAGCAGTGGTCAGGGGGTAGAAGCTTTCTTT
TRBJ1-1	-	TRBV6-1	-	CASNQGLNTEAFF	TGTGCCAGCAACCAGGGGTTGAACACTGAAGCTTTCTTT
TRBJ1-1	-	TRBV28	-	CTSRRRQANTEAFF	TGTACCAGCAGACGAAGACAGGCTAACACTGAAGCTTTCTTT
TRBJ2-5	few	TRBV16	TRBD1	CASSQSATGVGETQYF	TGTGCCAGCAGCCAATCTGCGACAGGGGTAGGAGAGACCCAGTACTTC
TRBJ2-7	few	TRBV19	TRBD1	CASSRRDSYYEQYF	TGTGCCAGTAGCCGCCGGGACAGTTACTACGAGCAGTACTTC
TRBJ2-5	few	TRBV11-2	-	CASSLVDTPYQETQYF	TGTGCCAGCAGCTTAGTGGACACCCCGTACCAAGAGACCCAGTACTTC
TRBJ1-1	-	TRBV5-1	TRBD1	CASRPGQGREITEAFF	TGCGCCAGCAGGCCGGGACAGGGAAGGGAAATCACTGAAGCTTTCTTT
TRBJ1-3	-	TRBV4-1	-	CASSRDGTTISGNTIYF	TGCGCCAGCAGCCGAGACGGGACAACGATCTCTGGAAACACCATATATTTT
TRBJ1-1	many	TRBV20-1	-	CSARARDTEAFF	TGCAGTGCTAGAGCTAGGGACACTGAAGCTTTCTTT
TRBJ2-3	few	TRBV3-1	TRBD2	CASSPDASGRDTQYF	TGTGCCAGCAGCCCCGACGCTAGCGGGAGGGATACGCAGTATTTT
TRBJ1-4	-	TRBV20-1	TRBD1	CSANPRGNEKLFF	TGCAGTGCTAACCCCAGGGGGAATGAAAAACTGTTTTTT
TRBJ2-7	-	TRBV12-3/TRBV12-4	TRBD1	CASSSGTEPYEQYF	TGTGCCAGCAGCTCCGGGACAGAACCCTACGAGCAGTACTTC
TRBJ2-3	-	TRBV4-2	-	CASSQDIPTMTSSTDTQYF	TGTGCCAGCAGCCAAGATATCCCAACGATGACTTCTAGCACAGATACGCAGTATTTT
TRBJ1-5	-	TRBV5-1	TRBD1	CASSYSTGAEPQHF	TGCGCCAGCAGCTACTCGACAGGGGCGGAGCCCCAGCATTTT
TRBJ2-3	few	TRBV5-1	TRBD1	CASSSEPGQGTDTQYF	TGCGCCAGCAGCTCTGAACCGGGACAGGGAACAGATACGCAGTATTTT
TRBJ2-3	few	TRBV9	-	CASGQDVDTQYF	TGTGCCAGCGGGCAGGACGTTGATACGCAGTATTTT
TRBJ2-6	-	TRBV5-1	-	CASSLTLLGANVLTF	TGCGCCAGCAGCTTGACCCTTCTGGGGGCCAACGTCCTGACTTTC
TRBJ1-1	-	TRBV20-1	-	CSARTPRRSRAEAFF	TGCAGTGCTAGAACCCCCCGTCGAAGTAGAGCTGAAGCTTTCTTT
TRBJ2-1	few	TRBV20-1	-	CSARAGNNEQFF	TGCAGTGCTAGGGCGGGGAACAATGAGCAGTTCTTC
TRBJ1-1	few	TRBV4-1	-	CASSQVVTTEAFF	TGCGCCAGCAGCCAAGTGGTGACCACTGAAGCTTTCTTT
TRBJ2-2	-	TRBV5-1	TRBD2	CASSSGGPGLATAYGELFF	TGCGCCAGCAGCAGTGGTGGTCCGGGACTAGCAACGGCCTATGGGGAGCTGTTTTTT
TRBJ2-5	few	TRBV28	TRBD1	CASLRPGQGQETQYF	TGTGCCAGCCTGCGTCCGGGACAGGGGCAAGAGACCCAGTACTTC
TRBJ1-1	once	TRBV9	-	CASSVGGGKTEAFF	TGTGCCAGCAGCGTGGGGGGCGGGAAAACTGAAGCTTTCTTT
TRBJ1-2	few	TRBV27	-	CASRRLGGDLNYGYTF	TGTGCCAGCAGGAGACTCGGGGGTGACTTGAACTATGGCTACACCTTC
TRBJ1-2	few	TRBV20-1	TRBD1	CSGGQYYGYTF	TGCAGTGGGGGACAGTATTATGGCTACACCTTC
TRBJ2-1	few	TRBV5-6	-	CASSRRRPRANEQFF	TGTGCCAGCAGCCGGCGACGGCCTCGGGCCAATGAGCAGTTCTTC
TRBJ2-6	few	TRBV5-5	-	CASSLGGPNSGANVLTF	TGTGCCAGCAGCTTGGGGGGGCCTAACTCTGGGGCCAACGTCCTGACTTTC
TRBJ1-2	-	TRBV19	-	CASTTGTATNYGYTF	TGTGCCAGTACCACCGGGACGGCCACTAACTATGGCTACACCTTC
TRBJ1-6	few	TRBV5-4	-	CASSLVERNSPLHF	TGTGCCAGCAGCTTGGTTGAAAGGAATTCACCCCTCCACTTT
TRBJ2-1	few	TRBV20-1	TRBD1	CSASISLGQGPYNEQFF	TGCAGTGCTAGTATTTCGTTGGGACAGGGACCCTACAATGAGCAGTTCTTC
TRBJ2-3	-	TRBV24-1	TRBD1	CATSDAGTGPDTQYF	TGTGCCACCAGTGACGCCGGGACAGGGCCAGATACGCAGTATTTT
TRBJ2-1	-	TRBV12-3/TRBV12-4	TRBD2	CASSPRLAGVLSSYNEQFF	TGTGCCAGCAGTCCTAGGCTAGCGGGGGTGCTTAGCTCCTACAATGAGCAGTTCTTC
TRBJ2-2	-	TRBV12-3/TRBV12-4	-	CASRSVGELFF	TGTGCCAGCAGATCCGTCGGGGAGCTGTTTTTT
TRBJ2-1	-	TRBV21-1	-	CASSTTREGRNEQFF	TGTGCCAGCAGCACGACCCGGGAGGGCCGAAATGAGCAGTTCTTC
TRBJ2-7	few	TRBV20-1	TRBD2	CSAYAGTIYEQYF	TGCAGTGCTTACGCCGGGACTATCTACGAGCAGTACTTC
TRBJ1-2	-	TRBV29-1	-	CSVGLRGGYTF	TGCAGCGTTGGGCTGAGGGGTGGCTACACCTTC
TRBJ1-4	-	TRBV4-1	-	CASSQVIVEKLFF	TGCGCCAGCAGCCAAGTGATAGTTGAAAAACTGTTTTTT
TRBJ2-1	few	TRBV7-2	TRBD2	CASSLISGYYNEQFF	TGTGCCAGCAGCTTAATTAGCGGGTACTACAATGAGCAGTTCTTC
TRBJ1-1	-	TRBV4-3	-	CASSQDHTGTEAFF	TGCGCCAGCAGCCAAGATCATACCGGCACTGAAGCTTTCTTT
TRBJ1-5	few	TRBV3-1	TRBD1	CASSPLPDRGAQPQHF	TGTGCCAGCAGCCCACTTCCGGACAGGGGTGCTCAGCCCCAGCATTTT
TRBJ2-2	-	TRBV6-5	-	CASSYDTQGPGELFF	TGTGCCAGCAGTTATGACACGCAGGGGCCCGGGGAGCTGTTTTTT
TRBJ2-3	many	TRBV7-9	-	CASSPGHPSTDTQYF	TGTGCCAGCAGCCCCGGACACCCTAGCACAGATACGCAGTATTTT
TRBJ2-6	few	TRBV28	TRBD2	CASSLIGEGEANVLTF	TGTGCCAGCAGTTTGATCGGGGAGGGAGAGGCCAACGTCCTGACTTTC
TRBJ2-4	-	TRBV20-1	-	CSARDWDLRAKNIQYF	TGCAGTGCTAGAGATTGGGACCTTCGGGCCAAAAACATTCAGTACTTC
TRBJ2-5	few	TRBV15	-	CATSRDLAGTQETQYF	TGTGCCACCAGCAGAGATCTCGCAGGGACCCAAGAGACCCAGTACTTC
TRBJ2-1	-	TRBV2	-	CASSDAVINEQFF	TGTGCCAGCAGTGATGCTGTAATCAATGAGCAGTTCTTC
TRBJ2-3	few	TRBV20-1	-	CSARFRGRNTDTQYF	TGCAGTGCTAGATTTCGGGGAAGGAACACAGATACGCAGTATTTT